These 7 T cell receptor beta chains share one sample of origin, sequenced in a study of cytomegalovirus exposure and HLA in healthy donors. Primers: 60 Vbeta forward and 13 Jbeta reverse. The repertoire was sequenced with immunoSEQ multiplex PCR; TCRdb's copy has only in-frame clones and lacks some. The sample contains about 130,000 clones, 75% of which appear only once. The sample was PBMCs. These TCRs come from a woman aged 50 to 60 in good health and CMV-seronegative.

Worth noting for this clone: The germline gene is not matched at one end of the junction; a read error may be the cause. The DNA for the CDR3 is TGTGCCAGCAGTTTTCGACCTAGCACAGATACACAGTATTTT. Amino acid sequence: CASSFRPSTDTQYF. The rearrangement links TRBV27 to TRBJ2-3; perhaps TRBD2 as D (5 bases). The germline V gene has CDR1 MNHEY and CDR2 SMNVEV (reference sequence). This CDR3 has 14 amino acids.

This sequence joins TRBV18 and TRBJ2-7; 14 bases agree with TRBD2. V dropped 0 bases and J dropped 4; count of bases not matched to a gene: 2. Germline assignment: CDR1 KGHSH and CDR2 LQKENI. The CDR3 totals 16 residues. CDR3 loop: CASSPPTSGRAYEQYF. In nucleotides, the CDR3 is TGTGCCAGCTCACCACCGACTAGCGGGAGGGCGTACGAGCAGTACTTC.

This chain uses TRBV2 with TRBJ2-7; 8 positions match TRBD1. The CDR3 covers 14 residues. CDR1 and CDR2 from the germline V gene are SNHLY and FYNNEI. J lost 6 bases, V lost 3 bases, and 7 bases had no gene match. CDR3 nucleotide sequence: TGTGCCAGCAGTGACCTTTGGACAGGGTCCGAGCAGTACTTC. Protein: CASSDLWTGSEQYF.

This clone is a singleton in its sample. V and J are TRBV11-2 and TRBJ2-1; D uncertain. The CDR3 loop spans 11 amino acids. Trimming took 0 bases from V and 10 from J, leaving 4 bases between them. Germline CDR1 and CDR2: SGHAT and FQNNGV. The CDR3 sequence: CASSLELEQFF. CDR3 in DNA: TGTGCCAGCAGCTTAGAACTAGAGCAGTTCTTC. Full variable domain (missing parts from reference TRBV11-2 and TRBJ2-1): EAGVAQSPRYKIIEKRQSVAFWCNPISGHATLYWYQQILGQGPKLLIQFQNNGVVDDSQLPKDRFSAERLKGVDSTLKIQPAKLEDSAVYLCASSLELEQFFGPGTRLTVL.

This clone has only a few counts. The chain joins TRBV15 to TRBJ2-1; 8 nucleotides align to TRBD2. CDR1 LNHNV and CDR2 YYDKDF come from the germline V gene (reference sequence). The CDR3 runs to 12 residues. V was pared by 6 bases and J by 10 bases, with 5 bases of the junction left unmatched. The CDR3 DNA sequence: TGTGCCACCAGTAGGCTAGCGGGCGAGCAGTTCTTC. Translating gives CATSRLAGEQFF.

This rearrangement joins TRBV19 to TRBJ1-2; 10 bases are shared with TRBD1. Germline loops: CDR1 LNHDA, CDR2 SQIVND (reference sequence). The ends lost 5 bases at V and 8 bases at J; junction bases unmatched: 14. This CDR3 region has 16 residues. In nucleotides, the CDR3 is TGTGCCAGTAGTCAACCCCGGGGACAGGGGATTTGGGGCTACACCTTC. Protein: CASSQPRGQGIWGYTF. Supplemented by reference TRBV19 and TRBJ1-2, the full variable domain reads DGGITQSPKYLFRKEGQNVTLSCEQNLNHDAMYWYRQDPGQGLRLIYYSQIVNDFQKGDIAEGYSVSREKKESFPLTVTSAQKNPTAFYLCASSQPRGQGIWGYTFGSGTRLTVV.

Written as DNA, the CDR3 is TGCGCCAGCAGCCGATTCCTTTCAAGAACTAGCGGGAGTTCCCACGAGCAGTACTTC. Residues: CASSRFLSRTSGSSHEQYF. The chain employs TRBV4-3 and TRBJ2-7; 11 nucleotides agree with TRBD2. V lost 4 bases and J lost 5; bases outside the gene matches: 19. The V gene's germline CDR1 is LGHNA and CDR2 YSLEER. The CDR3 loop spans 19 amino acids.